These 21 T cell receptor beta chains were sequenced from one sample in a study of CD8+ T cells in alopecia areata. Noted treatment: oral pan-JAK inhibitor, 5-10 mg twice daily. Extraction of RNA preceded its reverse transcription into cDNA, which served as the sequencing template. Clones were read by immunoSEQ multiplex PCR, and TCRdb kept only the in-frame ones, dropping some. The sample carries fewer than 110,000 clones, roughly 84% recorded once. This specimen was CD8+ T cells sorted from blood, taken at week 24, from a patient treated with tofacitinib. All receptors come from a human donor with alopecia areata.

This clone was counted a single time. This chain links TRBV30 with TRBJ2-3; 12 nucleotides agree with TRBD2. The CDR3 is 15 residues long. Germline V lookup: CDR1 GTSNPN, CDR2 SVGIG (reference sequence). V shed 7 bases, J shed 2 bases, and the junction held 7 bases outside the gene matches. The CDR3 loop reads CASTTSGGYTDTQYF. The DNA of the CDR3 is TGTGCCTCTACGACTAGCGGGGGTTACACAGATACGCAGTATTTT.

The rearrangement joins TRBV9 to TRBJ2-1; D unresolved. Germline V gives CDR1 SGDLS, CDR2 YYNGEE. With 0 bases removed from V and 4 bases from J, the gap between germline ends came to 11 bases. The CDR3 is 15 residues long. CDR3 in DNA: TGTGCCAGCAGCGTAGAGGGTGGGGTGTACAATGAGCAGTTCTTC. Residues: CASSVEGGVYNEQFF.

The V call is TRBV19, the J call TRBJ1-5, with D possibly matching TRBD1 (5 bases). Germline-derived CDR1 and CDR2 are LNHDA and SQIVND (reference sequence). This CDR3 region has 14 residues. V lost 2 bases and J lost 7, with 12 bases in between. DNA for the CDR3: TGTGCCAGTAGTATACAGGGTCTCGGGCAGCCCCAGCATTTT. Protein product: CASSIQGLGQPQHF. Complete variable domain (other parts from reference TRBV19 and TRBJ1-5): DGGITQSPKYLFRKEGQNVTLSCEQNLNHDAMYWYRQDPGQGLRLIYYSQIVNDFQKGDIAEGYSVSREKKESFPLTVTSAQKNPTAFYLCASSIQGLGQPQHFGDGTRLSIL.

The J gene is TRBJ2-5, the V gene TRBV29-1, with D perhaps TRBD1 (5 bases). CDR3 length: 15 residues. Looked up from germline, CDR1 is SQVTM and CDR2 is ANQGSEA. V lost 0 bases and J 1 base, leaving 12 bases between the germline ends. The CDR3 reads CSVEEGHRAQETQYF. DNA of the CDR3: TGCAGCGTTGAAGAAGGACATCGAGCCCAAGAGACCCAGTACTTC.

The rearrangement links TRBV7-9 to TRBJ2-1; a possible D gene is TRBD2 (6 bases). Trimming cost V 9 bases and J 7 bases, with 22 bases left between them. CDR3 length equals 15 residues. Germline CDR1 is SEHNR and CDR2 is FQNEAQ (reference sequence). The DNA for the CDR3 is TGTGCCAGTAAGGGACTCTCTCTCTCAGGGAATGAGCAGTTCTTC. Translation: CASKGLSLSGNEQFF.

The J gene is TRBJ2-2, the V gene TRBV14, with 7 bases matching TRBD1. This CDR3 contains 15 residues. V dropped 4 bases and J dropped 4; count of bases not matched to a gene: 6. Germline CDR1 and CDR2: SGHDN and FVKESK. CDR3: CASSPDRMSTGELFF. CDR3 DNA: TGTGCCAGCAGCCCGGACAGGATGTCCACCGGGGAGCTGTTTTTT.

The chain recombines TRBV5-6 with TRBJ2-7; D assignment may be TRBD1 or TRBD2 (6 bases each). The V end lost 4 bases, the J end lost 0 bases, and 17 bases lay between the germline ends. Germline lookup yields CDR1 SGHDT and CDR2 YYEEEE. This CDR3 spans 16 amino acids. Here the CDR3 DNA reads TGTGCCAGCAGCGTATGGGGGGCAGGCATCTCCTACGAGCAGTACTTC. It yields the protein CASSVWGAGISYEQYF.

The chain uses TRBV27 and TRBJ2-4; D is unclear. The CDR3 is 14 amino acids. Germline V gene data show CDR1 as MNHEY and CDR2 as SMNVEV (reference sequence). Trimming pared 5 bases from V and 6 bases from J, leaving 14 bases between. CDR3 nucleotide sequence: TGTGCCAGCAGTCCAAGAGACAACCTAAACATTCAGTACTTC. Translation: CASSPRDNLNIQYF.

CDR3: CASSWLGANTGELFF. The CDR3 nucleotides read TGTGCCAGCAGCTGGCTTGGGGCCAACACCGGGGAGCTGTTTTTT. The chain carries TRBV7-2 and TRBJ2-2; D might be TRBD1 (5 bases). This CDR3 has 15 residues. Germline V CDR1 and CDR2: SGHTA, FQGNSA. Trimming removed 4 bases from V and 2 bases from J, with 11 bases in between.

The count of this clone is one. CDR3 in amino acids: CASSPPAGETQYF. The CDR3 DNA sequence: TGTGCCAGCTCACCACCGGCCGGAGAGACCCAGTACTTC. The genes are TRBV18 and TRBJ2-5; D uncertain. Per the germline V gene, CDR1 is KGHSH and CDR2 is LQKENI. The CDR3 loop spans 13 amino acids. V dropped 0 bases and J dropped 4 bases, with 6 bases sitting between them. Combining the CDR3 with reference TRBV18 and TRBJ2-5 gives the whole variable domain NAGVMQNPRHLVRRRGQEARLRCSPMKGHSHVYWYRQLPEEGLKFMVYLQKENIIDESGMPKERFSAEFPKEGPSILRIQQVVRGDSAAYFCASSPPAGETQYFGPGTRLLVL.

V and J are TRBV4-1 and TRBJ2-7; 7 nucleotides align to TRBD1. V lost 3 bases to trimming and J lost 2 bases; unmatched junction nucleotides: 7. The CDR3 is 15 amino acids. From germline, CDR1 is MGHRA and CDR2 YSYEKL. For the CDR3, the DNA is TGCGCCAGCAGCCATTCGGCAGGGGGTCCCTACGAGCAGTACTTC. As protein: CASSHSAGGPYEQYF.

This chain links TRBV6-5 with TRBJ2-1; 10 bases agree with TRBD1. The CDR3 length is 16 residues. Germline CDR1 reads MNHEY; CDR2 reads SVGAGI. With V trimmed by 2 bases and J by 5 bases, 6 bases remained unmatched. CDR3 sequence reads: CASSYLPGQGHNEQFF. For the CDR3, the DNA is TGTGCCAGCAGTTACCTACCGGGACAGGGGCACAATGAGCAGTTCTTC.

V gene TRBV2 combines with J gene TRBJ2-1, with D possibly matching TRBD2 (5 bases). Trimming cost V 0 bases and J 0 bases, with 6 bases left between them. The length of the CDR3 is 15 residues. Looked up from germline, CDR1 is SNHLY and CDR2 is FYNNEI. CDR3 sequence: CASSEAGSSYNEQFF. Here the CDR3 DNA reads TGTGCCAGCAGTGAAGCGGGGAGCTCCTACAATGAGCAGTTCTTC.

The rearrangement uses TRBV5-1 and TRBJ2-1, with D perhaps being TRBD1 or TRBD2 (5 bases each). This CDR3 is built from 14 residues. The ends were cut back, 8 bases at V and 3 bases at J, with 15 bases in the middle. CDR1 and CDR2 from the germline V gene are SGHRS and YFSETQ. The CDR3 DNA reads TGCGCCAGTACCCCAGCTGGGGGCTACAATGAGCAGTTCTTC. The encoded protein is CASTPAGGYNEQFF. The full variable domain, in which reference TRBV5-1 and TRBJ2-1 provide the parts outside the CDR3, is KAGVTQTPRYLIKTRGQQVTLSCSPISGHRSVSWYQQTPGQGLQFLFEYFSETQRNKGNFPGRFSGRQFSNSRSEMNVSTLELGDSALYLCASTPAGGYNEQFFGPGTRLTVL.

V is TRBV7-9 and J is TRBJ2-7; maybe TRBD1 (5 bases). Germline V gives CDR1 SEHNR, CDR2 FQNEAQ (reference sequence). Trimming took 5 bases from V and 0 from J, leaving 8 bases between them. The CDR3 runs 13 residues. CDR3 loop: CASSPGNSYEQYF. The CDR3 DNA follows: TGTGCCAGCAGCCCAGGGAACTCCTACGAGCAGTACTTC.

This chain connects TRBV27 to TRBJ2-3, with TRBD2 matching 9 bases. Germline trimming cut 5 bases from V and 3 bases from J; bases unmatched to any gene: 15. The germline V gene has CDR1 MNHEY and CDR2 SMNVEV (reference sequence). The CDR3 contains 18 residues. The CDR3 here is CASSRILGGSGGTDTQYF. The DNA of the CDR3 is TGTGCCAGCAGTAGGATACTAGGGGGTAGCGGGGGTACAGATACGCAGTATTTT.

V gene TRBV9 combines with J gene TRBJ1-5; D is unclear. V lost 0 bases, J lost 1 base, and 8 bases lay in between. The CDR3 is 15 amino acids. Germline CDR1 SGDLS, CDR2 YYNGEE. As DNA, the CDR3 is TGTGCCAGCAGCGTAGGCCCAGGCAGCAATCAGCCCCAGCATTTT. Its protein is CASSVGPGSNQPQHF.

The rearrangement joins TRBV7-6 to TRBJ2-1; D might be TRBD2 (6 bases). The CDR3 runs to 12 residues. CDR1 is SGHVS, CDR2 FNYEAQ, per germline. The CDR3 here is CASGGSYNEQFF. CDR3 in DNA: TGTGCGTCCGGGGGATCCTACAATGAGCAGTTCTTC.

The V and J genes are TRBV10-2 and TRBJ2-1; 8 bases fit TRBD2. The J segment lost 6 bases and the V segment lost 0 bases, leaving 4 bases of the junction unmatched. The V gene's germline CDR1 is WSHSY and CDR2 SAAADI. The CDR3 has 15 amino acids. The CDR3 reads CASSESSGASNEQFF. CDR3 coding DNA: TGCGCCAGCAGTGAGTCTAGCGGGGCGTCCAATGAGCAGTTCTTC.

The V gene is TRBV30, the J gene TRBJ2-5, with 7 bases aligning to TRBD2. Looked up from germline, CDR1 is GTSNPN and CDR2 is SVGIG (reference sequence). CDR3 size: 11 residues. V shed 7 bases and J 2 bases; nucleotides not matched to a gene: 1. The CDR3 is CASAGQETQYF. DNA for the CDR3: TGTGCCTCAGCGGGGCAAGAGACCCAGTACTTC.

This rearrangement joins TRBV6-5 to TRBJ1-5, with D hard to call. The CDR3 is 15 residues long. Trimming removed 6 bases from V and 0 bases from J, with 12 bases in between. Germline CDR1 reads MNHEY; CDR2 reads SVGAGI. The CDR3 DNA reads TGTGCCAGCAGAAAGCCAGGAGTTAGCAATCAGCCCCAGCATTTT. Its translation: CASRKPGVSNQPQHF.